Sequencing of this T cell receptor (beta chain) was carried out in a study of CD8 T cells in Susac syndrome. After extraction with the RNeasy kit, roughly 0.5 to 1 ug of the RNA was reverse transcribed using random hexamers. MiXCR was run by TCRdb on the immunoSEQ multiplex PCR reads, yielding one entry per CDR3 protein. Found here are about 120,000 distinct CDR3 sequences, roughly 94% of them singletons; the top ten hold about 0.3%. With respect to this clonotype: The antigen is not known.

Germline CDR1 reads DFQATT; CDR2 reads SNEGSKA (reference sequence). The CDR3 loop spans 13 amino acids. Trimming removed 3 bases from V and 3 bases from J, with 11 bases in between. Study results and limitations: Peak Susac CD8+ clonal expansion was seen in TEMRA cells and active patients.

CD8+ and CD4+ T cells from blood underwent TCR beta sequencing, which was carried out in a high-throughput format. The diagnostic criteria for definite or probable disease, as recently defined, were met by the patients with Susac syndrome. The TCR was taken from a human donor with Susac syndrome. The chain uses TRBV20-1 and TRBJ1-1, with D unclear. Sequencing input: CD8+ T cells from PBMCs. The CDR3 spells CSARGARDTEAFF. CDR3 coding DNA: TGCAGTGCTAGGGGAGCTCGGGACACTGAAGCTTTCTTT.